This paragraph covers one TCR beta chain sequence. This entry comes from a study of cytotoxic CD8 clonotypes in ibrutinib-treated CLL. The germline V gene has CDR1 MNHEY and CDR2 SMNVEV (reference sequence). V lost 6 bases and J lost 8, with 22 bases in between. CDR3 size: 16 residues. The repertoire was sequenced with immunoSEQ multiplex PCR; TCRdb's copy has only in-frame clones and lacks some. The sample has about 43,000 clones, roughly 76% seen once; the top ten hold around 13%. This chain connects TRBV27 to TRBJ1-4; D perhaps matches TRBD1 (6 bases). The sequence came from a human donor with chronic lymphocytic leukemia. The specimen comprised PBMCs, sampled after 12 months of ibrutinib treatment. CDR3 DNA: TGTGCCAGCAGCCCGGATGGTGGCAGGGGTGGGGAAAAACTGTTTTTT. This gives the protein CASSPDGGRGGEKLFF.